This TCR beta chain was captured in a study of CD8 T cells in ankylosing spondylitis. Quantitative barcoded 5'-RACE was used to prepare TCR beta libraries. A single record per CDR3 protein comes from TCRdb applying MiXCR to the 5' RACE reads. The sample has 350,000 to 450,000 distinct CDR3 sequences, 25% to 30% seen once. The V gene end was trimmed by 6 bases and the J gene end by 4 bases; junction bases not matched to a gene: 8. This CDR3 has 15 residues. Whole-study results and caveats: Reportedly, matched ankylosing spondylitis synovial fluid was significantly enriched for disease-linked clones. Those disease-linked clones were CD8+; they were also relatively rare in peripheral blood. Blood of patients with ankylosing spondylitis appeared to be characterized by a TCR beta motif of several highly homologous variants.

Note on this clonotype: What it binds is unknown.

Sequenced material: blood, either unsorted or a sorted T cell fraction (not recorded which). The gene calls are TRBV12-3 or TRBV12-4 and TRBJ1-2; 10 nucleotides agree with TRBD1. The receptor's source is a male donor with ankylosing spondylitis. CDR3 sequence reads: CASSPGTGVSYGYTF. The DNA of the CDR3 is TGTGCCAGCAGCCCCGGGACAGGGGTGTCCTATGGCTACACCTTC.